This T cell receptor beta chain came from a study of CXCR3-negative and CXCR3-positive naive CD8 T cells. Findings and caveats of the study: Naive CXCR3-negative cells resembled naive CXCR3-positive cells in TRBV-TRBJ usage; memory cells differed.

Using triplicate sorts, 300,000 or so cells were collected each time from every CD8+ T cell subset. In preparing the TRB cDNA libraries, 5' RACE with UMI labels was used. From its re-call of the 5' RACE reads, TCRdb lists each CDR3 protein once, without DNA. Reported are about 82,000 distinct CDR3 sequences; the ten largest clones contain around 1%. Germline lookup yields CDR1 SGHTA and CDR2 FQGNSA. This CDR3 has 15 amino acids. As regards this clonotype: Its cognate antigen is unknown.

Source material: naive CXCR3- CD8+ T cells from blood. Specified subset: CD45RO-CCR7+CD27+CD95- naive CD8+ T cells lacking CXCR3 (TNR3-). The V gene is TRBV7-2, the J gene TRBJ2-7; the D gene TCRdb calls, TRBD2, cannot be checked with no DNA. This receptor was obtained from a human donor in good health. Some clones in this sample may be carry-over from other donors' samples. Here the CDR3 reads CASSLNLAATYEQYF. The entire variable domain, with the rest obtained from reference TRBV7-2 and TRBJ2-7, is as follows: GAGVSQSPSNKVTEKGKDVELRCDPISGHTALYWYRQSLGQGLEFLIYFQGNSAPDKSGLPSDRFSAERTGGSVSTLTIQRTQQEDSAVYLCASSLNLAATYEQYFGPGTRLTVT.